This T cell receptor (beta chain) is drawn from a study of patients and donors after allogeneic stem cell transplantation. TCRdb used MiXCR to reprocess the RT-PCR reads, holding one entry per CDR3 protein. Counted here are more than 150,000 distinct CDR3 sequences, 24% occurring once; the ten biggest clones make up about 24%. V was clipped by 1 base and J by 7 bases, with 11 bases between them. This CDR3 spans 13 amino acids. The clonotype was recovered from a human donor who was either an allogeneic HSCT recipient or a stem cell or donor lymphocyte infusion donor (not recorded which). It is not recorded whose cells these are; they may come from a transplant donor. Material for sequencing was blood, either unsorted or a sorted T cell fraction (not recorded which). The chain recombines TRBV12-3 or TRBV12-4 with TRBJ2-7; the D is unclear. This chain's CDR3 is CASSLGPMGEQYF. The CDR3 DNA reads TGTGCCAGCAGTTTAGGCCCCATGGGGGAGCAGTACTTC.